These 24 T cell receptor beta chains came from one sample sequenced in a study of T cell responses to AZD1222 COVID-19 vaccine. Sequenced by immunoSEQ multiplex PCR; TCRdb stores in-frame clones only, minus some. There are about 57,000 clones in the sample; about 86% occur only once, and roughly 17% lies in the top ten. The material sequenced was peripheral blood, taken on day 0 of AZD1222 vaccination. The receptors shown here come from an adult in good health.

CDR3 region: CASSQDLDSGTDTEAFF. As DNA, the CDR3 is TGTGCCAGCAGCCAAGATTTGGACAGCGGGACGGACACTGAAGCTTTCTTT. The rearrangement links TRBV14 to TRBJ1-1; perhaps TRBD1 as D (6 bases). The V end lost 0 bases, the J end lost 3 bases, and 17 bases lay between the germline ends. The CDR3 covers 17 residues. Germline-derived CDR1 and CDR2 are SGHDN and FVKESK.

The CDR3, as DNA: TGTGCCAGCAGCGTGGACAGGCTTCAGCCCCAGCATTTT. As protein: CASSVDRLQPQHF. J is TRBJ1-5 and V is TRBV7-8, with TRBD1 matching 7 bases. This CDR3 is built from 13 residues. The V and J ends lost 5 bases and 6 bases, in that order; junction bases with no gene match: 4. Germline CDR1 is SGHVS and CDR2 is FQNEAQ.

V usage is TRBV5-1 and J usage is TRBJ1-2; 8 bases agree with TRBD1. Germline CDR1 SGHRS, CDR2 YFSETQ. The CDR3 has 15 amino acids. Unmatched junction bases numbered 9, after V lost 4 bases and J lost 4 bases. CDR3: CASSPGQGGGYGYTF. CDR3 coding DNA: TGCGCCAGCAGCCCCGGACAGGGAGGGGGCTATGGCTACACCTTC.

V is TRBV7-9 and J is TRBJ1-1, with D possibly TRBD1 on 5 matching bases. The CDR3 has 13 amino acids. CDR1 and CDR2 from the germline V gene are SEHNR and FQNEAQ (reference sequence). Deletions cut 5 bases from V and 2 bases from J, with 9 bases between. CDR3 amino acids: CASSHDRNTEAFF. DNA of the CDR3: TGTGCCAGCAGCCATGACAGAAACACTGAAGCTTTCTTT. Full variable domain (rest looked up from reference TRBV7-9 and TRBJ1-1): DTGVSQNPRHKITKRGQNVTFRCDPISEHNRLYWYRQTLGQGPEFLTYFQNEAQLEKSRLLSDRFSAERPKGSFSTLEIQRTEQGDSAMYLCASSHDRNTEAFFGQGTRLTVV.

In its sample, this clone was seen once. This chain joins TRBV13 and TRBJ1-1; D is ambiguous. This CDR3 contains 12 residues. The germline V gene encodes CDR1 PRHDT and CDR2 FYEKMQ (reference sequence). V lost 1 base and J 5 bases, leaving 5 bases between the germline ends. Here the CDR3 reads CASSLVDTEAFF. The CDR3 DNA is TGTGCCAGCAGCTTAGTGGATACTGAAGCTTTCTTT.

The chain has TRBV2 and TRBJ1-2; D is perhaps TRBD1 (6 bases). Deletions cut 7 bases from V and 4 bases from J, with 19 bases between. The CDR3 sequence is 15 residues long. The germline V gene encodes CDR1 SNHLY and CDR2 FYNNEI. For the CDR3, the DNA is TGTGCCAGCACCGAGCGGACAGCCGGATTCTATGGCTACACCTTC. This encodes CASTERTAGFYGYTF.

The V and J genes are TRBV6-5 and TRBJ1-6; tentatively, D is TRBD1 (5 bases). The CDR3 consists of 14 residues. Germline CDR1 reads MNHEY; CDR2 reads SVGAGI. Trimming stripped 5 bases from V and 2 bases from J, with 7 bases between. Here the CDR3 reads CASSPGPYNSPLHF. The CDR3 DNA reads TGTGCCAGCAGTCCGGGACCCTATAATTCACCCCTCCACTTT.

V usage is TRBV7-3 and J usage is TRBJ2-6, with D possibly TRBD1 on 5 matching bases. This CDR3 is built from 15 residues. The germline V and J ends were trimmed by 2 bases and 2 bases, with 7 bases remaining between them. CDR1 is SGHTA and CDR2 is FQGTGA in the germline V gene. The CDR3 DNA sequence: TGTGCCAGCAGCTTACGACAGCCTGGGGCCAACGTCCTGACTTTC. It yields the protein CASSLRQPGANVLTF.

The chain is built from TRBV4-3 and TRBJ2-7, with 7 nucleotides matching TRBD1. The trim removed 0 bases at V and 2 bases at J, leaving 10 bases unmatched. This CDR3 has 17 residues. Germline lookup yields CDR1 LGHNA and CDR2 YSLEER. The CDR3 coding sequence is TGCGCCAGCAGCCAAGAATTTGAATTAGACAGGGCCTACGAGCAGTACTTC. Translating gives CASSQEFELDRAYEQYF.

Comments on this clone: The junction shows a germline mismatch at one end, possibly a read error. CDR3 coding DNA: TGTGCTAGCAGCTTAGGACTGGGTAACACAGATACGCAGTATTTT. This codes for CASSLGLGNTDTQYF. V gene TRBV7-7 combines with J gene TRBJ2-3; perhaps TRBD2 as D (5 bases). This CDR3 is built from 15 residues. The germline CDR1 and CDR2 sequences are SSHAT and FNYEAQ (reference sequence).

The chain combines TRBV7-2 with TRBJ2-7, with a possible D match to TRBD2 (6 bases). The CDR3 is made up of 15 amino acids. V shed 6 bases and J shed 5 bases, with 20 bases lying between them. Germline CDR1 reads SGHTA; CDR2 reads FQGNSA. Here the CDR3 DNA reads TGTGCCAGCAGTTTGGGAGGAGGGCCGAGTGACGAGCAGTACTTC. Amino acids: CASSLGGGPSDEQYF.

V is TRBV3-1 (or the pseudogene TRBV3-2) and J is TRBJ2-5; D perhaps matches TRBD1 (5 bases). The CDR3 runs to 17 residues. The V gene lost 6 bases and the J gene lost 0 bases, with 20 bases spanning the gap. Germline lookup yields CDR1 LGHDT and CDR2 YNNKEL (reference sequence). CDR3 coding DNA: TGTGCCAGCAGAAGGGGTTTTCGGTTTTCTGACCAAGAGACCCAGTACTTC. Amino acid sequence: CASRRGFRFSDQETQYF.

The chain couples TRBV19 to TRBJ1-1, with D hard to call. The germline CDR1 and CDR2 sequences are LNHDA and SQIVND (reference sequence). This CDR3 is built from 13 residues. The V and J ends lost 5 bases and 2 bases respectively, with 9 bases between them. The CDR3 protein is CASSEGRNTEAFF. CDR3 in DNA: TGTGCCAGTAGTGAAGGACGAAACACTGAAGCTTTCTTT.

The chain joins TRBV20-1 to TRBJ2-7; D remains ambiguous. CDR3 length: 11 residues. V was shortened by 5 bases and J by 4 bases, with 9 bases between the two germline ends. CDR1 and CDR2 (germline): DFQATT, SNEGSKA (reference sequence). CDR3 DNA: TGCAGTGCTCCGCTGGTTTACGAGCAGTACTTC. Residues: CSAPLVYEQYF.

This chain uses TRBV20-1 with TRBJ1-5, with D possibly TRBD1 on 6 matching bases. From germline, CDR1 is DFQATT and CDR2 SNEGSKA (reference sequence). Trimming removed 3 bases at V and 4 bases at J, with 13 bases between. This CDR3 contains 14 residues. The DNA of the CDR3 is TGCAGTGCTAGTGGAACAGGGCAAAATCAGCCCCAGCATTTT. This translates into CSASGTGQNQPQHF.

This clone was detected only once. The rearrangement uses TRBV6-1 and TRBJ2-7, with 8 bases fitting TRBD2. V trimming: 1 base; J trimming: 3 bases; junction bases outside the gene matches: 5. Germline V gene sequence: CDR1 MNHNS, CDR2 SASEGT. The CDR3 totals 15 residues. The CDR3, as DNA: TGTGCCAGCAGTGAAGTCGGACTAGCAGGCTACGAGCAGTACTTC. This codes for CASSEVGLAGYEQYF.

The chain employs TRBV27 and TRBJ1-1; no clear D gene. The CDR3 runs to 11 residues. Germline CDR1 and CDR2: MNHEY and SMNVEV (reference sequence). V was pared by 3 bases and J by 6 bases, with 5 bases between. CDR3 coding DNA: TGTGCCAGCAGTTTTGGCCCTGAAGCTTTCTTT. Translated: CASSFGPEAFF.

This sequence joins TRBV7-2 and TRBJ2-3; 11 bases align to TRBD2. The CDR3 loop spans 16 amino acids. With V trimmed by 6 bases and J by 4 bases, 9 bases remained unmatched. Germline CDR1 reads SGHTA; CDR2 reads FQGNSA. The CDR3 loop reads CASRQTTSGNPDTQYF. The CDR3 nucleotides are TGTGCCAGCAGACAGACGACTAGCGGGAACCCAGATACGCAGTATTTT.

The V and J genes are TRBV7-2 and TRBJ2-3; TRBD2 matches 7 bases. The CDR3 runs to 15 residues. Trimming cost V 1 base and J 6 bases; bases outside gene matches: 7. Germline V CDR1 and CDR2: SGHTA, FQGNSA. In DNA form, the CDR3 reads TGTGCCAGCAGCTTAGATCCAGCGCGGGGGGATACGCAGTATTTT. It translates to CASSLDPARGDTQYF.

The chain has TRBV2 and TRBJ2-1; possible D gene TRBD1, 7 bases. Germline lookup yields CDR1 SNHLY and CDR2 FYNNEI. CDR3 length: 16 residues. The V end lost 3 bases, the J end lost 5 bases, and 17 bases lay between the germline ends. CDR3 nucleotide sequence: TGTGCCAGCAGTGATGTCAGGGCAGGGGGGAACAATGAGCAGTTCTTC. It specifies CASSDVRAGGNNEQFF. Variable domain in full (rest from reference TRBV2 and TRBJ2-1): EPEVTQTPSHQVTQMGQEVILRCVPISNHLYFYWYRQILGQKVEFLVSFYNNEISEKSEIFDDQFSVERPDGSNFTLKIRSTKLEDSAMYFCASSDVRAGGNNEQFFGPGTRLTVL.

The J gene is TRBJ1-5, the V gene TRBV2; 9 nucleotides align to TRBD1. The CDR3 runs 16 residues. Trimming cost V 5 bases and J 5 bases; bases outside gene matches: 10. The germline V gene has CDR1 SNHLY and CDR2 FYNNEI. Here the CDR3 DNA reads TGTGCCAGCAGTACCGACAGGGGGTGGTATGATCAGCCCCAGCATTTT. Translated: CASSTDRGWYDQPQHF.

The rearrangement uses TRBV28 and TRBJ2-1; 9 bases map to TRBD1. This CDR3 comprises 16 residues. J lost 0 bases, V lost 3 bases, and 3 bases had no gene match. Germline assignment: CDR1 MDHEN and CDR2 SYDVKM. CDR3 residues: CASSFRDRVSYNEQFF. Written as DNA, the CDR3 is TGTGCCAGCAGTTTCAGGGACAGGGTCTCCTACAATGAGCAGTTCTTC.

This clone was picked up a small number of times. This chain uses TRBV27 with TRBJ1-6; 7 bases fit TRBD1. Losses at the gene ends were 0 bases for V and 9 bases for J; bases not matched to a gene: 5. This CDR3 has 15 amino acids. The germline gives CDR1 MNHEY, CDR2 SMNVEV (reference sequence). The CDR3 region has the DNA TGTGCCAGCAGTTTATCGGTACAGGGGCGTTCACCCCTCCACTTT. Translated: CASSLSVQGRSPLHF.

The J gene is TRBJ1-2, the V gene TRBV5-1, with D possibly TRBD1 on 6 matching bases. This CDR3 contains 16 residues. V was pared by 4 bases and J by 2 bases, with 18 bases between. Germline V gene sequence: CDR1 SGHRS, CDR2 YFSETQ. CDR3 in DNA: TGCGCCAGCAGCCCGGTAGACGGGGGGCTAAACTATGGCTACACCTTC. Its protein product is CASSPVDGGLNYGYTF.